This T cell receptor beta chain emerged from a study of blood T cell repertoires in COVID-19. Study overall: Both acute and convalescent COVID-19 samples were obtained from the United States, Italy and Spain. The cDNA or gDNA used as material had been derived from T cells, B-cell-depleted T cells, or PBMCs.

The V end was cut by 1 base, the J end by 7 bases, with 15 bases between. CDR1 and CDR2 from the germline V gene are SGHNT and YYREEE (reference sequence). This CDR3 has 15 amino acids. As handled by the study authors: Reference gene primer amplification gave nucleated cell count estimates. Assay: immunoSEQ multiplex PCR; the TCRdb copy retains only in-frame clones and omits some. V and J calls and clone size are those listed in that table; D and trimming were worked out from the DNA. Altogether fewer than 200,000 clones are present, more than 75% being singletons, with the ten largest covering approximately 6%.

Source material: peripheral blood. The sequence derives from a man aged 40-55 years with active or convalescent COVID-19. The gene calls are TRBV5-4 and TRBJ2-1; D not certain. This CDR3 is CASSLTGVAWNEQFF. CDR3 in DNA: TGTGCCAGCAGCTTGACTGGAGTAGCCTGGAATGAGCAGTTCTTC.